These 3 T cell receptor beta chains were sequenced from one sample in a study of T cell responses to AZD1222 COVID-19 vaccine. Libraries were prepared by immunoSEQ multiplex PCR; TCRdb keeps only in-frame clonotypes and omits some of them. The repertoire holds 150,000 to 200,000 clones, around 93% seen once, with approximately 9.6% in the top ten. The specimen was peripheral blood, collected on day 0 of AZD1222 vaccination. Every receptor here comes from an adult in good health.

The chain combines TRBV6-5 with TRBJ2-7, with D possibly matching TRBD1 (6 bases). The V and J ends lost 5 bases and 2 bases respectively, with 10 bases between them. From germline, CDR1 is MNHEY and CDR2 SVGAGI. There are 13 residues in the CDR3. This chain's CDR3 is CASSQDSPYEQYF. In DNA form, the CDR3 reads TGTGCCAGCAGTCAGGACAGCCCCTACGAGCAGTACTTC.

The rearrangement uses TRBV19 and TRBJ2-7, with 8 bases matching TRBD2. The CDR3 contains 16 residues. J was trimmed by 3 bases and V by 4 bases; bases with no gene match: 11. Germline V gene sequence: CDR1 LNHDA, CDR2 SQIVND (reference sequence). The CDR3 region has the DNA TGTGCCAGTAGTAGCCCCGGGGGGGTTAACCTCTACGAGCAGTACTTC. Translation: CASSSPGGVNLYEQYF.

The rearrangement links TRBV2 to TRBJ1-6; possible D gene TRBD1, 5 bases. The V end lost 6 bases, the J end lost 3 bases, and 15 bases lay between the germline ends. CDR1 is SNHLY and CDR2 is FYNNEI in the germline V gene. The CDR3 has 16 residues. CDR3 coding DNA: TGTGCCAGCAGGGACTGGGGCCGCCGCTATAATTCACCCCTCCACTTT. Translating it yields CASRDWGRRYNSPLHF.